This T cell receptor (beta chain) is from a study of CD8 T cells in Susac syndrome (dated by TCRdb to between 2019 and 2020). General notes on the study: The study used repertoire sequencing to test whether antigen drove CD8+ T cell activation and differentiation in Susac syndrome. CD8+ T cell repertoire clonality was compared between fewer than 13 healthy donors, approximately 14 Susac syndrome patients and approximately 16 multiple sclerosis patients.

Peripheral blood CD8+ and CD4+ T cells from healthy donors, Susac syndrome patients and multiple sclerosis patients were profiled using high-throughput TCR beta sequencing. The multiple sclerosis controls were treatment-naive patients whose relapsing-remitting disease, either stable or active, fulfilled the revised McDonald criteria. Bulk CD8+ and CD4+ T cells were purified by magnetic negative isolation, while CD8+ TEMRA cells were enriched using FACS. Blood was collected in EDTA tubes and processed within 24 hours, with PBMCs isolated through density gradient centrifugation. PBMCs intended for TCR sequencing were cryopreserved in liquid nitrogen and were subsequently thawed in a 37 degrees C water bath. The sorted or isolated CD4+, CD8+ and CD8+ TEMRA cells reached a purity of at least 90%. RNA was extracted with the RNeasy kit and about 0.5 to 1 ug was reverse transcribed using random hexamers. TCR beta CDR3 regions were amplified with the immunoSEQ multiplex PCR assay covering 54 Vbeta and 13 Jbeta segments. PCR amplification bias was corrected using a synthetic template baseline for primer optimization and computational correction. Per the original workflow: Reads were annotated to V, D and J genes per IMGT and analyzed with immunoSEQ Analyzer, keeping only productive sequences. Clonality was calculated as one minus the Shannon entropy normalized by log2 of the number of productive unique sequences. Public and private clones were assessed among the 100 most prevalent clones of each patient and control. Susac-specific clones were defined as absent from healthy and MS cohorts, some 1,000 published viral clones and other ImmuneACCESS disease sequences. TCRdb handled the public reads itself, with Q25 trimming in fastp and clone calling in MiXCR, and kept productive beta chains. Entries that share a CDR3 protein sequence are merged under the most common genes and DNA. The V and J calls and clone size are TCRdb's, not the authors'. In all, the sample holds approximately 70,000 distinct CDR3 sequences, and approximately 93% of those were seen once. The top ten clonotypes cover around 0.6% of the sample.

CDR1 is given as SGHDT and CDR2 as YYEEEE, both from the germline V gene. Cut back by 1 base and 5 bases, the V and J ends lie 9 bases apart. The CDR3 holds 13 amino acids from the cysteine to the phenylalanine. Of all the DNA, just the CDR3 is kept, 39 bases in frame from base 1. What the study reported, not specific to this receptor: The number of individuals in the TCR sequencing and HLA analysis was acknowledged as relatively small.

A note on this clonotype: This receptor's antigen is unknown. No much larger clonotype is one base removed from it; base qualities were not supplied.

The sequence links TRBV5-6 to TRBJ2-5; the best D guess is TRBD1, with 5 bases matching. Sequencing was carried out using CD8+ T cells from PBMCs. The sequence came from a human donor with multiple sclerosis. The sequence in DNA is TGTGCCAGCAGCTTGCCAGGGTCCGAGACCCAGTACTTC. It translates as CASSLPGSETQYF.